These 9 T cell receptor beta chains originate from one sample sequenced in a study of blood T cell repertoires in COVID-19. Clones were read by immunoSEQ multiplex PCR, and TCRdb kept only the in-frame ones, dropping some. Among more than 65,000 clones, more than 70% were seen once, and the ten largest hold around 50%. The sample was peripheral blood. All receptors come from a human donor in a cohort sampled during active COVID-19.

The J gene is TRBJ1-3, the V gene TRBV30; D is possibly TRBD1 (5 bases). CDR1 and CDR2 from the germline V gene are GTSNPN and SVGIG (reference sequence). The V and J ends lost 3 bases and 1 base respectively, with 10 bases between them. CDR3 length: 14 residues. This CDR3 is CAWRTGGSGNTIYF. In DNA form, the CDR3 reads TGTGCCTGGAGAACAGGTGGTTCTGGAAACACCATATATTTT.

The chain is built from TRBV7-2 and TRBJ2-1; 12 bases match TRBD2. The CDR3 has 14 residues. Germline CDR1 SGHTA, CDR2 FQGNSA. V was clipped by 7 bases and J by 5 bases; unmatched bases: 3. The CDR3 nucleotides are TGTGCCAGCACCAGGACTAGCGGGGACAATGAGCAGTTCTTC. Translated, it gives CASTRTSGDNEQFF. The full variable domain, its missing parts supplied by reference TRBV7-2 and TRBJ2-1, is GAGVSQSPSNKVTEKGKDVELRCDPISGHTALYWYRQSLGQGLEFLIYFQGNSAPDKSGLPSDRFSAERTGGSVSTLTIQRTQQEDSAVYLCASTRTSGDNEQFFGPGTRLTVL.

The J gene is TRBJ1-3, the V gene TRBV5-3; TRBD1 matches 7 bases. TRBV5-3 is designated an ORF whose function remains uncertain. The ends lost 7 bases at V and 0 bases at J; junction bases unmatched: 13. CDR3 length: 17 amino acids. CDR3 region: CARLNRVQGCSGNTIYF. Here the CDR3 DNA reads TGTGCCAGACTCAACAGGGTACAGGGGTGCTCTGGAAACACCATATATTTT.

The chain carries TRBV4-2 and TRBJ2-1; D possibly corresponds to TRBD1 (5 bases). Looked up from germline, CDR1 is LGHNA and CDR2 is YNFKEQ. V was trimmed by 4 bases and J by 8 bases, leaving 12 bases between them. This CDR3 spans 13 amino acids. Here the CDR3 reads CASSPPIRDEQFF. CDR3 nucleotide sequence: TGTGCCAGCAGCCCCCCCATCAGGGATGAGCAGTTCTTC.

This clone occurred a few times. The chain has TRBV28 and TRBJ2-7, with TRBD2 identical over 14 bases. Germline assignment: CDR1 MDHEN and CDR2 SYDVKM. Trimming cost V 1 base and J 5 bases; bases outside gene matches: 7. The CDR3 extends over 17 amino acids. The CDR3 protein is CASSLSRLAGGRDEQYF. CDR3 nucleotide sequence: TGTGCCAGCAGTTTATCACGACTAGCGGGAGGGAGGGACGAGCAGTACTTC. Using reference TRBV28 and TRBJ2-7 for the parts outside the CDR3, the full variable domain is DVKVTQSSRYLVKRTGEKVFLECVQDMDHENMFWYRQDPGLGLRLIYFSYDVKMKEKGDIPEGYSVSREKKERFSLILESASTNQTSMYLCASSLSRLAGGRDEQYFGPGTRLTVT.

The chain has TRBV4-2 and TRBJ2-7, with 8 bases that match TRBD2. The CDR3 is 14 residues long. Germline CDR1 and CDR2: LGHNA and YNFKEQ. V was pared by 5 bases and J by 3 bases, with 6 bases of the junction left unmatched. The CDR3 loop reads CASSTAGEHYEQYF. The CDR3, as DNA: TGTGCCAGCAGCACAGCGGGAGAGCACTACGAGCAGTACTTC.

The V and J genes are TRBV3-1 (or the pseudogene TRBV3-2) and TRBJ1-4, with 9 nucleotides matching TRBD1. The CDR3 is 16 residues long. Germline V lookup: CDR1 LGHDT, CDR2 YNNKEL (reference sequence). The V and J ends lost 4 bases and 7 bases, in that order; junction bases with no gene match: 10. The CDR3 here is CASSRSLQGAREKLFF. CDR3 sequence (DNA): TGTGCCAGCAGCCGTTCTTTACAGGGGGCCCGTGAAAAACTGTTTTTT.

This chain joins TRBV28 and TRBJ2-1, with 8 bases that match TRBD2. The germline V gene encodes CDR1 MDHEN and CDR2 SYDVKM. The CDR3 has 14 amino acids. The junction had 10 bases not matched to a gene; V was cut back by 7 bases and J by 8 bases. In DNA, the CDR3 is TGTGCCAGCACCATAGCGGGGAGGAGACATGAGCAGTTCTTC. Protein product: CASTIAGRRHEQFF.

The chain employs TRBV2 and TRBJ2-5; 7 bases align to TRBD2. Germline CDR1 is SNHLY and CDR2 is FYNNEI. The CDR3 spans 17 residues. V gave up 7 bases and J gave up 3 bases; unmatched junction bases: 17. The CDR3 DNA follows: TGTGCCAGCATTGGGAATTATCTGCGGGAGCTGGAAGAGACCCAGTACTTC. This translates into CASIGNYLRELEETQYF.